This T cell receptor (beta chain) was sequenced in a study of beta chain features in type 1 diabetes. Study overall: The patients were much like the healthy donors in age, gender and cell yields.

Findings and caveats of the study: Fewer junction insertions and more nucleotide deletions appeared in type 1 diabetes patients. All four CD4+ subsets from Type 1 diabetes patients carried moderately but significantly shorter TCRB CDR3s.

As concerns this clone: Its antigen is unidentified.

Purity exceeding 95% was reached by all sorted populations. V lost 8 bases and J lost 4, with 15 bases in between. The CDR3 extends over 14 amino acids. CDR1 is SGHDN, CDR2 FVKESK, per germline. The whole isolated RNA underwent reverse transcription, so sequencing captured expressed TCRB transcripts. Assay: immunoSEQ multiplex PCR; the TCRdb copy retains only in-frame clones and omits some. The table has around 690,000 clones, 12% seen once. The rearrangement joins TRBV14 to TRBJ2-1; D perhaps matches TRBD1 (6 bases). This clonotype was obtained from a young man with type 1 diabetes. Sequences were obtained from naive CD4+ T cells from blood. CDR3 sequence reads: CASCGQGIYNEQFF. CDR3 bases: TGTGCCAGCTGCGGCCAGGGGATTTACAATGAGCAGTTCTTC.